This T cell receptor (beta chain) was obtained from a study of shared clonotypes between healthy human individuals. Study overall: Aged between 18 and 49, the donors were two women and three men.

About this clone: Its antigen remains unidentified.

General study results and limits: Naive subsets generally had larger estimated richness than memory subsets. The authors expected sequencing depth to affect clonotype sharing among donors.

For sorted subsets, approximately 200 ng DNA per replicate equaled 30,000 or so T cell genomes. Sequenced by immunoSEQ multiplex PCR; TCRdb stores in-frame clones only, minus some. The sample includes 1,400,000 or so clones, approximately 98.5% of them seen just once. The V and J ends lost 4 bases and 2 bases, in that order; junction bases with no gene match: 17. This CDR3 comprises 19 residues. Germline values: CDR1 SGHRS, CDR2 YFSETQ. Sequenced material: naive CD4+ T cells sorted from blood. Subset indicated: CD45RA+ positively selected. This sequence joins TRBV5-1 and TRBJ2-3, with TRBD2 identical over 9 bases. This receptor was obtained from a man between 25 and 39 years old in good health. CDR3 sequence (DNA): TGCGCCAGCAGCCCGGTTTTGGGCGGGAGGGCCTCAAACACAGATACGCAGTATTTT. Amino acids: CASSPVLGGRASNTDTQYF.